The text below deals with one TCR beta chain. The donors were adults (healthy and HIV-negative) with no recent acute infections or vaccinations. Unsorted samples, those not sorted, used approximately 100 million PBMCs for genomic DNA. Assay runs were performed at deep level. The material for each subset, its genomic DNA, was split evenly across several immunoSEQ plates. Sequencing was performed with immunoSEQ multiplex PCR; in TCRdb, only in-frame clones are kept and a portion is missing. The table shows some 480,000 clones, with 70% to 80% occurring only once. Between the trimmed V and J ends, which lost 3 bases and 9 bases, there was a span of 23 bases. The germline V gene has CDR1 KGHSH and CDR2 LQKENI. The CDR3 spans 16 residues. The source of the sample is a study of shared clonotypes between healthy human individuals.

Material for sequencing was PBMCs. This clonotype was sampled from a woman in her thirties or forties in good health. Some clones in this sample may be carry-over from other donors' samples. The J gene is TRBJ2-5, the V gene TRBV18; D is possibly TRBD2 (5 bases). The CDR3 loop reads CASSPDEGFSKKAQYF. For the CDR3, the DNA is TGTGCCAGCTCACCTGACGAGGGATTCTCCAAGAAGGCCCAGTACTTC.